The 29 T cell receptor beta chains below all came from one sample that was sequenced in a study of OX40 agonist ivuxolimab in advanced cancers. This table comes from immunoSEQ multiplex PCR, and its TCRdb copy is limited to in-frame clones, with some not included. The repertoire holds some 100,000 clones, more than 85% seen once, with about 0.82% in the top ten. Material: CD4+ or CD8+ T cells sorted from blood, obtained in a trial of the OX40 agonist ivuxolimab. Receptors were obtained from an adult with an advanced solid tumor such as melanoma, head and neck, liver or kidney cancer.

Details on this clone: This sample also contains other DNA sequences that code for the same CDR3. The V gene is TRBV19, the J gene TRBJ1-5, with 7 bases that match TRBD1. CDR1 is LNHDA and CDR2 is SQIVND in the germline V gene (reference sequence). CDR3 size: 14 residues. Germline trimming cut 3 bases from V and 2 bases from J; bases unmatched to any gene: 1. CDR3 bases: TGTGCCAGTAGTATCGGACAGGGCAATCAGCCCCAGCATTTT. This codes for CASSIGQGNQPQHF.

This chain uses TRBV6-5 with TRBJ1-1, with D unclear. Trimming shortened V by 6 bases and J by 7 bases, and 15 bases separated the two germline ends. The CDR3 loop spans 13 amino acids. Germline V lookup: CDR1 MNHEY, CDR2 SVGAGI. The CDR3 region has the DNA TGTGCCAGCAGAGGAACGGGTAGGGATGAAGCTTTCTTT. As protein: CASRGTGRDEAFF.

On this clone itself: The sample holds other DNA sequences that translate to the same CDR3. The chain uses TRBV28 and TRBJ2-7; D ambiguous. V was pared by 6 bases and J by 4 bases, with 7 bases between. CDR1 and CDR2 from the germline V gene are MDHEN and SYDVKM. This CDR3 is 11 amino acids long. The chain's CDR3 is CASSSRYEQYF. In DNA form, the CDR3 reads TGTGCCAGCAGCTCCCGATACGAGCAGTACTTC.

The J gene is TRBJ2-1, the V gene TRBV2, with TRBD2 matching over 9 bases. The CDR3 contains 15 residues. CDR1 is SNHLY and CDR2 is FYNNEI in the germline V gene. Trimming cost V 7 bases and J 3 bases; bases outside gene matches: 7. The CDR3 protein is CASKSWTSDYNEQFF. CDR3 DNA sequence: TGTGCCAGCAAGAGCTGGACTAGCGACTACAATGAGCAGTTCTTC.

The chain is built from TRBV6-5 and TRBJ1-1; D might be TRBD1 (5 bases). Germline CDR1 reads MNHEY; CDR2 reads SVGAGI. The CDR3 spans 13 residues. The V gene lost 8 bases and the J gene lost 0 bases, with 10 bases spanning the gap. CDR3 sequence: CASRGTVNTEAFF. CDR3 sequence (DNA): TGTGCCAGCCGGGGGACGGTGAACACTGAAGCTTTCTTT.

The V gene is TRBV7-2, the J gene TRBJ1-4, with 7 bases aligning to TRBD1. CDR1 and CDR2 (germline): SGHTA, FQGNSA. CDR3 length equals 15 residues. The V and J ends lost 6 bases and 6 bases, in that order; junction bases with no gene match: 10. Written as DNA, the CDR3 is TGTGCCAGCAGTCAAAGACAGGGAGGGGATGAAAAACTGTTTTTT. It encodes CASSQRQGGDEKLFF.

The chain recombines TRBV20-1 with TRBJ2-1; possibly TRBD2 for D (6 bases). CDR1 DFQATT and CDR2 SNEGSKA come from the germline V gene (reference sequence). Trimming removed 5 bases from V and 12 bases from J, with 11 bases in between. The CDR3 spans 10 residues. The CDR3 sequence: CSAGLYPQFF. CDR3 in DNA: TGCAGTGCTGGACTATACCCGCAGTTCTTC.

The J gene is TRBJ2-1, the V gene TRBV4-3; a weak D match, TRBD1 (6 bases). This CDR3 has 16 residues. The V gene's germline CDR1 is LGHNA and CDR2 YSLEER. Trimming pared 0 bases from V and 0 bases from J, leaving 9 bases between. CDR3 DNA: TGCGCCAGCAGCCAAGAACCGGACAGCTCCTACAATGAGCAGTTCTTC. Its translation is CASSQEPDSSYNEQFF.

The chain combines TRBV6-5 with TRBJ1-6; D gene uncertain. V was shortened by 3 bases and J by 5 bases, with 11 bases between the two germline ends. CDR1 and CDR2 from the germline V gene are MNHEY and SVGAGI. The CDR3 is 15 residues long. The CDR3 nucleotides are TGTGCCAGCAGTTATAACGGAGGGAATAATTCACCCCTCCACTTT. It is translated as CASSYNGGNNSPLHF.

The chain joins TRBV28 to TRBJ1-5; no reliable D call. CDR3 size: 14 residues. The V and J ends lost 9 bases and 1 base respectively, with 13 bases between them. Germline V lookup: CDR1 MDHEN, CDR2 SYDVKM. Written as DNA, the CDR3 is TGTGCCAGTATTACGAGGAACAGCAATCAGCCCCAGCATTTT. Amino acids: CASITRNSNQPQHF.

CDR3 loop: CASRGASQETQYF. The CDR3 bases are TGTGCCAGTCGGGGGGCTTCGCAAGAGACCCAGTACTTC. The chain employs TRBV6-1 and TRBJ2-5; D perhaps matches TRBD2 (7 bases). Germline V CDR1 and CDR2: MNHNS, SASEGT. Trimming stripped 9 bases from V and 2 bases from J, with 13 bases between. CDR3 size: 13 residues.

The genes are TRBV10-3 and TRBJ1-5; a weak D match, TRBD1 (5 bases). Germline CDR1 and CDR2: ENHRY and SYGVKD. The CDR3 contains 14 residues. V gave up 6 bases and J gave up 3 bases, with 12 bases separating them. The CDR3 sequence is CAIRPGTPNQPQHF. CDR3 in DNA: TGTGCCATCAGACCCGGGACGCCCAATCAGCCCCAGCATTTT.

This clone has only a few counts. The V gene is TRBV29-1, the J gene TRBJ1-1; D uncertain. In germline, CDR1 is SQVTM, CDR2 ANQGSEA. The CDR3 extends over 11 amino acids. Trimming removed 7 bases from V and 4 bases from J, with 10 bases in between. CDR3 protein: CSASDLTEAFF. CDR3 DNA: TGCAGCGCCTCGGACCTCACTGAAGCTTTCTTT.

This rearrangement joins TRBV18 to TRBJ2-7; 9 positions match TRBD1. The V and J ends lost 3 bases and 5 bases, in that order; junction bases with no gene match: 8. The CDR3 totals 15 residues. The germline V gene has CDR1 KGHSH and CDR2 LQKENI. The CDR3 protein is CASSPSPGQGHEQYV. CDR3 in DNA: TGTGCCAGCTCACCCTCGCCGGGACAGGGCCACGAGCAGTACGTC.

This clone was picked up one time. The V gene is TRBV18, the J gene TRBJ2-1; 7 nucleotides line up with TRBD1. CDR1 KGHSH and CDR2 LQKENI come from the germline V gene. The CDR3 is made up of 15 amino acids. V shed 3 bases and J 0 bases; nucleotides not matched to a gene: 2. Here the CDR3 DNA reads TGTGCCAGCTCACCCCAGGGGGTCTCCTACAATGAGCAGTTCTTC. Its protein product is CASSPQGVSYNEQFF.

In nucleotides, the CDR3 is TGTGCCTGGAGTACCGGAGTTAGCCTCCACTTT. It encodes CAWSTGVSLHF. The J gene is TRBJ1-6, the V gene TRBV30, with unresolved D. The CDR3 totals 11 residues. Trimming removed 2 bases at V and 15 bases at J, with 11 bases between. CDR1 is GTSNPN, CDR2 SVGIG, per germline (reference sequence).

The genes are TRBV6-1 and TRBJ1-5; no firm D call. Germline CDR1 and CDR2: MNHNS and SASEGT. The V end lost 4 bases, the J end lost 4 bases, and 14 bases lay between the germline ends. There are 15 residues in the CDR3. The CDR3 DNA reads TGTGCCAGCAGTGGCAGGCGAGACGTAAATCAGCCCCAGCATTTT. Amino acids: CASSGRRDVNQPQHF.

This clone was picked up one time. Additional DNA sequences in this sample encode the identical CDR3. The rearrangement uses TRBV5-4 and TRBJ1-3; D perhaps matches TRBD1 (5 bases). The V end lost 4 bases, the J end lost 2 bases, and 10 bases lay between the germline ends. Germline CDR1 reads SGHNT; CDR2 reads YYREEE (reference sequence). The CDR3 has 14 amino acids. The chain's CDR3 is CASSLGTAGNTIYF. As DNA, the CDR3 is TGTGCCAGCAGCCTAGGGACTGCTGGAAACACCATATATTTT.

This sequence joins TRBV7-8 and TRBJ1-4; 7 positions agree with TRBD1. There are 15 residues in the CDR3. V lost 3 bases and J lost 8; bases outside the gene matches: 9. In germline, CDR1 is SGHVS, CDR2 FQNEAQ. CDR3 protein: CASSLLRGVREKLFF. CDR3 DNA: TGTGCCAGCAGCTTGCTCAGGGGGGTTAGAGAAAAACTGTTTTTT. The full variable domain, completed using reference TRBV7-8 and TRBJ1-4, is GAGVSQSPRYKVAKRGQDVALRCDPISGHVSLFWYQQALGQGPEFLTYFQNEAQLDKSGLPSDRFFAERPEGSVSTLKIQRTQQEDSAVYLCASSLLRGVREKLFFGSGTQLSVL.

This clone was detected once. This sequence joins TRBV2 and TRBJ2-3; 14 positions agree with TRBD2. This CDR3 is 16 amino acids long. Germline CDR1 reads SNHLY; CDR2 reads FYNNEI. The trim removed 7 bases at V and 3 bases at J, leaving 6 bases unmatched. For the CDR3, the DNA is TGTGCCAGCACCCGGGGACTAGCGGGAGTAACAGATACGCAGTATTTT. It encodes CASTRGLAGVTDTQYF.

The table lists this clone with a count of one. The CDR3 is CASRSGTSGSEEQYF. CDR3 coding DNA: TGTGCCAGCAGGTCCGGGACTAGCGGCTCTGAGGAGCAGTACTTC. The chain recombines TRBV27 with TRBJ2-7, with TRBD2 identical over 11 bases. Trimming at V came to 6 bases and at J to 7 bases, leaving 11 bases not matched to a gene. CDR1 is MNHEY, CDR2 SMNVEV, per germline (reference sequence). The CDR3 has 15 amino acids.

As concerns this clone: The conserved final phenylalanine or tryptophan is absent from the CDR3, which likely points to a read error. The genes are TRBV5-1 and TRBJ2-2, with 8 bases lining up with TRBD2. The CDR3 is made up of 16 amino acids. The germline V gene encodes CDR1 SGHRS and CDR2 YFSETQ. J was trimmed by 2 bases and V by 10 bases; bases with no gene match: 13. The CDR3 sequence: CACPMTGGRNTGELFL. The CDR3, as DNA: TGCGCCTGCCCTATGACGGGAGGGAGAAACACCGGGGAGCTGTTTCTT.

V and J are TRBV7-2 and TRBJ2-3; possible D gene TRBD1, 5 bases. This CDR3 comprises 16 residues. The V end was cut by 6 bases, the J end by 2 bases, with 18 bases between. Looked up from germline, CDR1 is SGHTA and CDR2 is FQGNSA. The CDR3 loop reads CASRRAGNTHTDTQYF. The CDR3 nucleotides read TGTGCCAGCAGAAGAGCAGGGAATACCCACACAGATACGCAGTATTTT.

The gene calls are TRBV7-2 and TRBJ2-2, with TRBD2 identical over 9 bases. The germline V gene has CDR1 SGHTA and CDR2 FQGNSA. After removal of 5 bases from V and 4 bases from J, the junction contained 8 bases not matched to a gene. The CDR3 extends over 16 amino acids. The CDR3 DNA reads TGTGCCAGCAGCCCTCCGGGACTAGCTGCCACCGGGGAGCTGTTTTTT. It is translated as CASSPPGLAATGELFF.

CDR3 sequence (DNA): TGTGCAAGGGGCCCCGTTCGCACAGATACGCAGTATTTT. Residues: CARGPVRTDTQYF. The chain joins TRBV7-7 to TRBJ2-3; the D gene is possibly TRBD1 (5 bases). Germline assignment: CDR1 SSHAT and CDR2 FNYEAQ (reference sequence). The CDR3 is 13 residues long.

The chain links TRBV5-1 to TRBJ2-7; perhaps D is TRBD1 or TRBD2 (5 bases each). The V and J ends lost 3 bases and 2 bases respectively, with 15 bases between them. This CDR3 contains 15 residues. The V gene's germline CDR1 is SGHRS and CDR2 YFSETQ. The DNA of the CDR3 is TGCGCCAGCAGCTATTCCGGGACGCAGCCCTACGAGCAGTACTTC. Protein product: CASSYSGTQPYEQYF.

V gene TRBV5-8 combines with J gene TRBJ1-5; D possibly corresponds to TRBD1 (5 bases). In germline, CDR1 is SGHTS, CDR2 YDEGEE. The CDR3 extends over 15 amino acids. V was trimmed by 4 bases and J by 0 bases, leaving 11 bases between them. In DNA form, the CDR3 reads TGTGCCAGCAGCCCCGGGACGAATAGCAATCAGCCCCAGCATTTT. Its translation: CASSPGTNSNQPQHF.

The CDR3 DNA is TGTGCCTGGAGTGTACGGGACAGGGGGGGAGGCTACGAGCAGTACGTC. This gives the protein CAWSVRDRGGGYEQYV. The chain employs TRBV30 and TRBJ2-7, with TRBD1 matching over 11 bases. The CDR3 has 16 residues. The V gene end was trimmed by 0 bases and the J gene end by 3 bases; junction bases not matched to a gene: 7. From germline, CDR1 is GTSNPN and CDR2 SVGIG (reference sequence).

V usage is TRBV28 and J usage is TRBJ2-7, with 16 bases aligning to TRBD2. Losses at the gene ends were 4 bases for V and 5 bases for J; bases not matched to a gene: 2. The germline V gene encodes CDR1 MDHEN and CDR2 SYDVKM. The length of the CDR3 is 15 residues. The CDR3 region has the DNA TGTGCCAGCAGTTCGGGACTAGCGGGAGGGAACGAGCAGTACTTC. This encodes CASSSGLAGGNEQYF.